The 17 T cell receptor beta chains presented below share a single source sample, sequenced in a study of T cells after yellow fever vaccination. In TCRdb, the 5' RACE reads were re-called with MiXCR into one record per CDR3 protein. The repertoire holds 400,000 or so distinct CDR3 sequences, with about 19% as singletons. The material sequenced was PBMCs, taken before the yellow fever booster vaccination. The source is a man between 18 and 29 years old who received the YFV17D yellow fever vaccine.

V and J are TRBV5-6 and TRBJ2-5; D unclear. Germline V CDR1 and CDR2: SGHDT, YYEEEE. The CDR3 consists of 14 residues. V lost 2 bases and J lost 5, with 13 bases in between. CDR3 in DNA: TGTGCCAGCAGCTTTACAGACTTATTGGAGACCCAGTACTTC. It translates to CASSFTDLLETQYF.

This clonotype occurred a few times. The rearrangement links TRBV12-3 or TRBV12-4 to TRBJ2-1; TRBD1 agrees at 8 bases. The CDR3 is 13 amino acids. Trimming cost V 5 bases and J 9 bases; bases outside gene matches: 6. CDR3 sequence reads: CASSRTGFREQFF. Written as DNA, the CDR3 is TGTGCCAGCAGTCGGACAGGGTTCCGTGAGCAGTTCTTC.

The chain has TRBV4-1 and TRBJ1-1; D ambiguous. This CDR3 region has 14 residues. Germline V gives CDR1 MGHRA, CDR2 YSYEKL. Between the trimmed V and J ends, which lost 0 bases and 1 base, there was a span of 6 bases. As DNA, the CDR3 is TGCGCCAGCAGCCAAGATGGGCCGAACACTGAAGCTTTCTTT. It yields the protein CASSQDGPNTEAFF.

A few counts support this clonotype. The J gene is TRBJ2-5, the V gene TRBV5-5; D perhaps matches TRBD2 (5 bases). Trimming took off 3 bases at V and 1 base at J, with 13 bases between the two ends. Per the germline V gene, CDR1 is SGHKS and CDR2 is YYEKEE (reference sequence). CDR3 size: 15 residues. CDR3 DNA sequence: TGTGCCAGCAGCTACACCGGCCGGGGCCAAGAGACCCAGTACTTC. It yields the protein CASSYTGRGQETQYF.

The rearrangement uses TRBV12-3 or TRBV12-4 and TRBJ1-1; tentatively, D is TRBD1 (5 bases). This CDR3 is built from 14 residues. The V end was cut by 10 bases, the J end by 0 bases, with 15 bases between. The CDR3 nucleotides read TGTGCCACCAACGGCGGGGGTTTGAACACTGAAGCTTTCTTT. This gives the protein CATNGGGLNTEAFF.

CDR3: CSARDRRQGSMTNYGYTF. In DNA form, the CDR3 reads TGCAGTGCTAGAGATCGTCGACAGGGGTCCATGACCAACTATGGCTACACCTTC. The chain links TRBV20-1 to TRBJ1-2, with 8 positions matching TRBD1. Trimming removed 0 bases from V and 2 bases from J; junction bases left unmatched: 14. This CDR3 comprises 18 residues. Germline loops: CDR1 DFQATT, CDR2 SNEGSKA (reference sequence).

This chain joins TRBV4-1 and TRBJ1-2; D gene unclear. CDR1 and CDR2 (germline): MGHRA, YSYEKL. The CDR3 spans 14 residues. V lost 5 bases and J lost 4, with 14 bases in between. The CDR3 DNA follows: TGCGCCAGCAGCGAGAACGAGGGATCCTATGGCTACACCTTC. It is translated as CASSENEGSYGYTF.

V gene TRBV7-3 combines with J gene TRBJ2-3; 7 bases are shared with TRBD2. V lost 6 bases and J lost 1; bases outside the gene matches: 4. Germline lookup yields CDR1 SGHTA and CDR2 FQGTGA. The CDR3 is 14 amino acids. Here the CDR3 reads CASSWSGGTDTQYF. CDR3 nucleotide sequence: TGTGCCAGCAGTTGGAGCGGGGGCACAGATACGCAGTATTTT.

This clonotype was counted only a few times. Here the CDR3 reads CAWSVGGANVLTF. The CDR3 region has the DNA TGTGCCTGGAGTGTAGGCGGGGCCAACGTCCTGACTTTC. V and J are TRBV30 and TRBJ2-6; no clear D gene. Deletions cut 0 bases from V and 4 bases from J, with 4 bases between. CDR1 is GTSNPN, CDR2 SVGIG, per germline (reference sequence). The CDR3 is 13 amino acids.

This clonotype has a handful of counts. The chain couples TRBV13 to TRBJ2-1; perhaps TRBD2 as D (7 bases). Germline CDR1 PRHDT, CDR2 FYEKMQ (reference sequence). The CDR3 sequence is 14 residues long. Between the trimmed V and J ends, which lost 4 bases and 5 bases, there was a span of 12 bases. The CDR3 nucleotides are TGTGCCAGCAGCTCGCGGGGGCCTAACAATGAGCAGTTCTTC. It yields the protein CASSSRGPNNEQFF.

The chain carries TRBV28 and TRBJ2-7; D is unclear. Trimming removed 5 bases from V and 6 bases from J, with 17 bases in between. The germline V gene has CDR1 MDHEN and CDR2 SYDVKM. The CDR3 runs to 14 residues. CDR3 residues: CASSPAVEFAEQYV. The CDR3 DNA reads TGTGCCAGCAGTCCCGCCGTCGAGTTCGCCGAGCAGTACGTC.

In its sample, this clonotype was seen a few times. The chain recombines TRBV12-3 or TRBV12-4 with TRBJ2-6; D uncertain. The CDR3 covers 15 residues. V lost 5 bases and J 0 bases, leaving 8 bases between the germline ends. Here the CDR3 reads CASSPAPSGANVLTF. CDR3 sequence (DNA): TGTGCCAGCAGTCCCGCCCCCTCTGGGGCCAACGTCCTGACTTTC.

CDR3 nucleotide sequence: TGCAGTGCTAGAGTTAGCGGCGGGGGGGCCGGTGAGCAGTTCTTC. Its protein product is CSARVSGGGAGEQFF. This rearrangement joins TRBV20-1 to TRBJ2-1; 9 bases are shared with TRBD2. The CDR3 sequence is 15 residues long. Germline V gene lookup returns CDR1 DFQATT and CDR2 SNEGSKA (reference sequence). The junction had 10 bases not matched to a gene; V was cut back by 1 base and J by 9 bases.

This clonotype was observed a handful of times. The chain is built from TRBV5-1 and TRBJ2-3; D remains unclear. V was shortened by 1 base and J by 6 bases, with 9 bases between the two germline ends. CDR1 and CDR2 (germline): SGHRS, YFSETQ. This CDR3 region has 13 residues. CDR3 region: CASSLPGVDTQYF. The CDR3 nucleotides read TGCGCCAGCAGCTTGCCCGGAGTCGATACGCAGTATTTT.

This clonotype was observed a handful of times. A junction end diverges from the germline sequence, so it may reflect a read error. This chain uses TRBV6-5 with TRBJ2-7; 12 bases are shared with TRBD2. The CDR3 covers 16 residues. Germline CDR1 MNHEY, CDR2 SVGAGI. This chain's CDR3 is CASSNSLAGGHYEQYF. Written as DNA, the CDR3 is TGTGCCAGCAGTAACTCCCTAGCGGGGGGGCACTACGAGCAGTACTTC.

For the CDR3, the DNA is TGTGCCAGCAGCCAAAGACAGTTCAATCAGCCCCAGCATTTT. As protein: CASSQRQFNQPQHF. The chain links TRBV4-2 to TRBJ1-5, with D perhaps matching TRBD1 (5 bases). Germline CDR1 reads LGHNA; CDR2 reads YNFKEQ. V lost 2 bases, J lost 3 bases, and 8 bases lay in between. The length of the CDR3 is 14 residues.

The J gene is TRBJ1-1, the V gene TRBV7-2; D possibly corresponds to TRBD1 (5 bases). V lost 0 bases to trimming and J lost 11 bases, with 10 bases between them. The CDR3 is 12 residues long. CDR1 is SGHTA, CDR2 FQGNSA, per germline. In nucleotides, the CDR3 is TGTGCCAGCAGCTTAGCGCGGGGGTCGGCTTTCTTT. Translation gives CASSLARGSAFF. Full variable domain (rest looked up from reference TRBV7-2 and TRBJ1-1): GAGVSQSPSNKVTEKGKDVELRCDPISGHTALYWYRQSLGQGLEFLIYFQGNSAPDKSGLPSDRFSAERTGGSVSTLTIQRTQQEDSAVYLCASSLARGSAFFGQGTRLTVV.